Below, 23 T cell receptor beta chains from the same sample are listed, as sequenced in a study of cytomegalovirus exposure and HLA in healthy donors. The study ran its PCR with 60 Vbeta and 13 Jbeta primers. Measured with immunoSEQ multiplex PCR; TCRdb has only the in-frame clones, and not every one. The sample shows 150,000 or so clones, about 83% of them seen only once. The sample comprised PBMCs. These receptors all come from a middle-aged man in good health and CMV-seropositive.

This rearrangement joins TRBV4-1 to TRBJ2-1; the match to TRBD2 covers 11 bases. Per the germline V gene, CDR1 is MGHRA and CDR2 is YSYEKL. This CDR3 has 22 residues. J lost 0 bases, V lost 3 bases, and 19 bases had no gene match. The DNA for the CDR3 is TGCGCCAGCAGCCAGAGGGGCGAGACCGGGACTAGCGGCCGGCACTCCTACAATGAGCAGTTCTTC. This translates into CASSQRGETGTSGRHSYNEQFF.

This clone appeared a single time. The rearrangement uses TRBV28 and TRBJ2-7; D gene unclear. Germline CDR1 and CDR2: MDHEN and SYDVKM. This CDR3 is built from 11 residues. Deletions cut 1 base from V and 6 bases from J, with 4 bases between. CDR3 nucleotide sequence: TGTGCCAGCAGTTTATATAGCGAGCAGTACTTC. Residues: CASSLYSEQYF.

The chain carries TRBV28 and TRBJ1-2; D possibly corresponds to TRBD1 (6 bases). With 6 bases removed from V and 5 bases from J, the gap between germline ends came to 16 bases. The CDR3 totals 14 residues. CDR1 is MDHEN, CDR2 SYDVKM, per germline. Written as DNA, the CDR3 is TGTGCCAGCAGGCCTCCCACAGGGTTGTATGGCTACACCTTC. Amino acid sequence: CASRPPTGLYGYTF.

The rearrangement uses TRBV10-3 and TRBJ2-7, with D perhaps TRBD1 (7 bases). The V end was cut by 4 bases, the J end by 1 base, with 11 bases between. The CDR3 is made up of 14 amino acids. Per germline, CDR1 ENHRY and CDR2 SYGVKD. The CDR3 nucleotides read TGTGCCATCAGTGGCGGGGACAGATCCTACGAGCAGTACTTC. Its translation: CAISGGDRSYEQYF.

CDR3 residues: CASSQERGAGYEQYF. For the CDR3, the DNA is TGCGCCAGCAGCCAAGAGCGGGGGGCGGGCTACGAGCAGTACTTC. This sequence joins TRBV4-3 and TRBJ2-7, with 8 bases identical to TRBD2. CDR3 size: 15 residues. After removal of 0 bases from V and 3 bases from J, the junction contained 4 bases not matched to a gene. Germline-derived CDR1 and CDR2 are LGHNA and YSLEER.

The rearrangement links TRBV7-2 to TRBJ2-5; 12 bases match TRBD2. Germline V gene data show CDR1 as SGHTA and CDR2 as FQGNSA. The CDR3 sequence is 14 residues long. V lost 7 bases to trimming and J lost 11 bases; unmatched junction nucleotides: 11. Written as DNA, the CDR3 is TGTGCCAGCACCCCACTAGCGGGAGGTGGGGAGCAGTACTTC. As protein: CASTPLAGGGEQYF.

The V call is TRBV5-4, the J call TRBJ1-3; no firm D call. This CDR3 region has 16 residues. Trimming stripped 4 bases from V and 0 bases from J, with 14 bases between. The germline V gene has CDR1 SGHNT and CDR2 YYREEE (reference sequence). DNA of the CDR3: TGTGCCAGCAGCGAGGATCCCCCGGGCTCTGGAAACACCATATATTTT. This encodes CASSEDPPGSGNTIYF.

The rearrangement uses TRBV5-4 and TRBJ2-1; 10 bases align to TRBD2. With 1 base clipped from V and 9 bases from J, the junction kept 7 bases outside the gene matches. The germline CDR1 and CDR2 sequences are SGHNT and YYREEE (reference sequence). This CDR3 is 15 amino acids long. The CDR3: CASSLPLAGRVEQFF. CDR3 in DNA: TGTGCCAGCAGCTTGCCACTAGCGGGAAGAGTTGAGCAGTTCTTC.

This rearrangement joins TRBV7-2 to TRBJ2-7, with TRBD2 identical over 10 bases. The CDR3 consists of 14 residues. V trimming: 5 bases; J trimming: 6 bases; junction bases outside the gene matches: 7. Looked up from germline, CDR1 is SGHTA and CDR2 is FQGNSA. The CDR3 loop is CASSQLAGQSEQYF. CDR3 coding DNA: TGTGCCAGCAGCCAACTAGCGGGACAGAGCGAGCAGTACTTC.

The CDR3 DNA sequence: TGTGCCAGCAGCTTATCATGGGGCGGCGGCTATGGCTACACCTTC. Amino acid sequence: CASSLSWGGGYGYTF. The chain couples TRBV7-2 to TRBJ1-2; perhaps TRBD1 as D (5 bases). Trimming left V 2 bases short and J 4 bases short, with 14 bases between. The germline CDR1 and CDR2 sequences are SGHTA and FQGNSA. This CDR3 is built from 15 residues.

The CDR3 sequence: CASSPIDRDRVNYGYTF. CDR3 DNA sequence: TGTGCCAGCAGTCCGATAGACCGGGACAGGGTGAACTATGGCTACACCTTC. The V and J genes are TRBV28 and TRBJ1-2; TRBD1 matches 9 bases. This CDR3 region has 17 residues. V shed 5 bases and J 2 bases; nucleotides not matched to a gene: 12. Per germline, CDR1 MDHEN and CDR2 SYDVKM.

J is TRBJ1-1 and V is TRBV2; no clear D gene. Germline assignment: CDR1 SNHLY and CDR2 FYNNEI. V lost 8 bases, J lost 0 bases, and 10 bases lay in between. The length of the CDR3 is 13 residues. CDR3 bases: TGTGCCAGCCATTTGGAGGTGAACACTGAAGCTTTCTTT. It is translated as CASHLEVNTEAFF.

This clone was observed a handful of times. The chain carries TRBV5-6 and TRBJ1-4; the D gene is possibly TRBD1 (6 bases). V was trimmed by 2 bases and J by 3 bases, leaving 8 bases between them. The CDR3 extends over 14 amino acids. The germline gives CDR1 SGHDT, CDR2 YYEEEE. The CDR3 sequence is CASSLGGPNEKLFF. CDR3 DNA: TGTGCCAGCAGCTTAGGGGGTCCTAATGAAAAACTGTTTTTT.

This chain uses TRBV21-1 with TRBJ1-2; the listed D gene, TRBD1, was not tested against the DNA. TRBV21-1 is deemed a pseudogene. The CDR3 consists of 16 residues. CDR3 sequence reads: CASSTGQGPANYGYTF. The CDR3 bases are TGTGCCAGCAGTACGGGACAGGGACCAGCTAACTATGGCTACACCTTC.

The rearrangement uses TRBV18 and TRBJ1-5; 7 bases are shared with TRBD1. With 3 bases clipped from V and 1 base from J, the junction kept 9 bases outside the gene matches. Looked up from germline, CDR1 is KGHSH and CDR2 is LQKENI. CDR3 size: 17 residues. CDR3 loop: CASSPGDRDRSNQPQHF. CDR3 nucleotides: TGTGCCAGCTCACCGGGTGACCGGGACAGAAGCAATCAGCCCCAGCATTTT.

This chain links TRBV9 with TRBJ1-3, with D possibly matching TRBD1 (5 bases). V gave up 3 bases and J gave up 8 bases, with 12 bases separating them. The CDR3 loop spans 13 amino acids. CDR1 and CDR2 from the germline V gene are SGDLS and YYNGEE. The CDR3 spells CASSAAWGDTIYF. The CDR3 nucleotides read TGTGCCAGCAGCGCGGCTTGGGGGGACACCATATATTTT.

The chain uses TRBV13 and TRBJ2-3; D remains unclear. The CDR3 has 14 residues. V lost 3 bases, J lost 0 bases, and 7 bases lay in between. From germline, CDR1 is PRHDT and CDR2 FYEKMQ (reference sequence). As DNA, the CDR3 is TGTGCCAGCAGCTTGAGTGAGAGCACAGATACGCAGTATTTT. Encoded protein: CASSLSESTDTQYF.

The rearrangement uses TRBV5-1 and TRBJ1-3; tentatively, D is TRBD1 (6 bases). Deletions cut 0 bases from V and 4 bases from J, with 14 bases between. Germline CDR1 and CDR2: SGHRS and YFSETQ. This CDR3 region has 16 residues. The CDR3 nucleotides read TGCGCCAGCAGCTTGGAACAGGGAAAAAAAGGAAACACCATATATTTT. Translated, it gives CASSLEQGKKGNTIYF.

The chain is built from TRBV4-1 and TRBJ2-1; a possible D gene is TRBD1 (6 bases). Trimming pared 1 base from V and 2 bases from J, leaving 12 bases between. Germline lookup yields CDR1 MGHRA and CDR2 YSYEKL. CDR3 length: 16 residues. The CDR3 here is CASSQGARGAYNEQFF. The DNA of the CDR3 is TGCGCCAGCAGCCAAGGGGCCAGGGGCGCCTACAATGAGCAGTTCTTC.

V is TRBV5-6 and J is TRBJ2-1; 7 bases match TRBD2. V shed 4 bases, J shed 6 bases, and the junction held 4 bases outside the gene matches. The germline V gene encodes CDR1 SGHDT and CDR2 YYEEEE. The CDR3 consists of 13 residues. The DNA for the CDR3 is TGTGCCAGCAGCCCTGGACTAGTCAATGAGCAGTTCTTC. Encoded protein: CASSPGLVNEQFF.

This chain links TRBV5-1 with TRBJ2-5; D is undetermined. Germline V gene data show CDR1 as SGHRS and CDR2 as YFSETQ. This CDR3 has 13 residues. V was shortened by 0 bases and J by 5 bases, with 8 bases between the two germline ends. The CDR3 loop reads CASSLATEETQYF. The CDR3 DNA sequence: TGCGCCAGCAGCTTGGCCACGGAGGAGACCCAGTACTTC.

As for this clone: Other DNA variants within this sample encode the same CDR3. The chain carries TRBV2 and TRBJ2-5; 7 bases fit TRBD1. CDR3 length: 11 amino acids. Germline-derived CDR1 and CDR2 are SNHLY and FYNNEI. Unmatched junction bases numbered 0, after V lost 8 bases and J lost 3 bases. The CDR3 sequence is CASDREETQYF. CDR3 nucleotide sequence: TGTGCCAGCGACAGGGAAGAGACCCAGTACTTC.

The chain recombines TRBV10-1 with TRBJ2-7; the match to TRBD1 covers 7 bases. CDR1 WNHNN and CDR2 SYGVQD come from the germline V gene (reference sequence). J gave up 3 bases and V 6 bases, and 8 bases lay outside the gene matches. The CDR3 has 14 amino acids. CDR3 DNA sequence: TGCGCCAGCAGCTCGGGACAGAATATCTACGAGCAGTACTTC. Translated, it gives CASSSGQNIYEQYF.